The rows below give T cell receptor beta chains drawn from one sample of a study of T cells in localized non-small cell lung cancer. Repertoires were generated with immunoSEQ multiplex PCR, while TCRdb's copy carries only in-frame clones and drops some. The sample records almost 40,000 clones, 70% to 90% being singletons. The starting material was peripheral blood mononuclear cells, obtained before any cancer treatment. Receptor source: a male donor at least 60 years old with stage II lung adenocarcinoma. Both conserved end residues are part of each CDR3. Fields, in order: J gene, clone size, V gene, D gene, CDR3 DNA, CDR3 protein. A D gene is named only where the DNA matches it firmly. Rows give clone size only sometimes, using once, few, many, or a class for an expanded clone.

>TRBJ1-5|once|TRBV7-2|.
TGTGCCAGCAGCCAAAGTGGGGGGGAACAGCCCCAGCATTTT
CASSQSGGEQPQHF
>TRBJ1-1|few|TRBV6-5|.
TGTGCCAGCAATACCGGGAGGCACACTGAAGCTTTCTTT
CASNTGRHTEAFF
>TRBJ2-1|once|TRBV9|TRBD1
TGTGCCAGCAGCAGAAGGGAAACGGGACAGGGGGCTAATGAGCAGTTCTTC
CASSRRETGQGANEQFF
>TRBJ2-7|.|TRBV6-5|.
TGTGCCAGCAGGGGGGATAGCTCCTACGAGCAGTACTTC
CASRGDSSYEQYF
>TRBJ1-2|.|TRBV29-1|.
TGCAGCGTTGATTCGAGTGTAGCGCTTAACTATGGCTACACCTTC
CSVDSSVALNYGYTF
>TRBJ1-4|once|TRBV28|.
TGTGCCAGCAGTCCTCCACTCCGGGGGCACACAACTAATGAAAAACTGTTTTTT
CASSPPLRGHTTNEKLFF
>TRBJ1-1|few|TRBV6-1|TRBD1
TGTGCCAGCAGTGAAGTACCTACAGGGGCCACTGAAGCTTTCTTT
CASSEVPTGATEAFF
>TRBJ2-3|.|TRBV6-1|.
TGTGCCAGCAGTAAATTAGGGCCCCCGGATACGCAGTATTTT
CASSKLGPPDTQYF
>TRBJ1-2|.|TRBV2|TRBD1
TGTGCCAGCAGGGCCGTGGGGACAGTCTATGGCTACACCTTC
CASRAVGTVYGYTF
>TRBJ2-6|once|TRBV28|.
TGTGCCAGCAGTTTAGTGATCGGAAAGGCCTCTGGGGCCAACGTCCTGACTTTC
CASSLVIGKASGANVLTF
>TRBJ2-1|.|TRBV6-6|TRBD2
TGTGCCAGCAGTTCGCCCGGGACTAGCGGGAAGACTGAGCAGTTCTTC
CASSSPGTSGKTEQFF
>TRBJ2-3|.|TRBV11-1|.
TGTGCCAGCAGCACCAGGGGAGATACGCAGTATTTT
CASSTRGDTQYF
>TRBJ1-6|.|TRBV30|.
TGTGCCTGGAGTGTCGGGAATTCACCCCTCCACTTT
CAWSVGNSPLHF
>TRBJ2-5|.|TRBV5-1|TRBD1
TGCGCCAGCAGCAAGGACAGGGGGCTAGGGGAGACCCAGTACTTC
CASSKDRGLGETQYF
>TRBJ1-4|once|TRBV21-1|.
TGTGCCAGCACTTTCCGAGAAGGGACAGGGGCCTCCAGGGATGAAAAACTGTTTTTT
CASTFREGTGASRDEKLFF
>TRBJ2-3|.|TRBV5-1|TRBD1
TGCGCCAGCAGTCCCGGACAGGGGTCAGTAGTGGATACGCAGTATTTT
CASSPGQGSVVDTQYF
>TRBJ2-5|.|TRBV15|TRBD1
TGTGCCACCAGCAGAGATGGCAGGGGGCGTGAGACCCAGTACTTC
CATSRDGRGRETQYF
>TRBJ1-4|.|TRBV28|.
TGTGCCAGCAACCCTGGGGCTCGTGGTGAAAAACTGTTTTTT
CASNPGARGEKLFF
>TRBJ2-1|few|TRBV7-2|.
TGTGCCAGCAGCTTAGACGGGAGCTCCTACAATGAGCAGTTCTTC
CASSLDGSSYNEQFF
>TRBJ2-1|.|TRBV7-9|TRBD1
TGTGCCAGCAGCTTAGGACAGGGTGTATACAATGAGCAGTTCTTC
CASSLGQGVYNEQFF
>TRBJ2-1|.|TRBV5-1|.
TGCGCCAGCAGCTTGGACAGGGCCTACAATGAGCAGTTCTTC
CASSLDRAYNEQFF
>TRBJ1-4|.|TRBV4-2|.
TGTGCCAGCAGCCAAGATACCAACAGAATTAATGAAAAACTGTTTTTT
CASSQDTNRINEKLFF
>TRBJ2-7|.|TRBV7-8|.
TGTGCCAGCAGCCCCAGCCTGGGGGGTACCTACGAGCAGTACTTC
CASSPSLGGTYEQYF
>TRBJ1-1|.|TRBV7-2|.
TGTGCCAGCAGCTCTTTTAGTACCGACGGGAACACTGAAGCTTTCTTT
CASSSFSTDGNTEAFF
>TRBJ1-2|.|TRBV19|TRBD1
TGTGCCAGTAGTGCGGGACAGGGGGTATCGGGCTACACCTTC
CASSAGQGVSGYTF